These 19 T cell receptor beta chains originate from one sample sequenced in a study of T cells after yellow fever vaccination. MiXCR was run by TCRdb on the 5' RACE reads, yielding one entry per CDR3 protein. The table includes around 550,000 distinct CDR3 sequences, 15% to 20% detected once. The specimen comprised PBMCs, sampled 15 days after the yellow fever booster vaccination. Every receptor here comes from a man aged 25 to 45 who received the YFV17D yellow fever vaccine.

The chain has TRBV10-3 and TRBJ1-1; perhaps TRBD1 as D (5 bases). Trimming shortened V by 7 bases and J by 3 bases, and 18 bases separated the two germline ends. CDR3 length equals 15 residues. The V gene's germline CDR1 is ENHRY and CDR2 SYGVKD. CDR3: CAINLGPGLDTEAFF. The CDR3 coding sequence is TGTGCCATCAATCTGGGGCCAGGGTTGGACACTGAAGCTTTCTTT.

The sample holds one count of this clonotype. The chain links TRBV20-1 to TRBJ2-2, with 11 bases aligning to TRBD1. The CDR3 loop spans 16 amino acids. V trimming: 6 bases; J trimming: 1 base; junction bases outside the gene matches: 7. The germline gives CDR1 DFQATT, CDR2 SNEGSKA (reference sequence). CDR3 bases: TGCAGTGCCCCCGGACAGGGGGCAATGAACACCGGGGAGCTGTTTTTT. It encodes CSAPGQGAMNTGELFF.

This clonotype was counted between two and nine times. The genes are TRBV7-2 and TRBJ2-3; perhaps TRBD2 as D (5 bases). Trimming cost V 3 bases and J 3 bases, with 10 bases left between them. The CDR3 runs to 14 residues. Per the germline V gene, CDR1 is SGHTA and CDR2 is FQGNSA. This CDR3 reads CASSFSSGTDTQYF. CDR3 DNA: TGTGCCAGCAGCTTTTCATCGGGGACAGATACGCAGTATTTT.

This clonotype was counted only a few times. The rearrangement uses TRBV29-1 and TRBJ2-1, with D perhaps assigned TRBD1 or TRBD2 (5 bases each). Germline loops: CDR1 SQVTM, CDR2 ANQGSEA. The CDR3 spans 14 residues. V lost 6 bases and J 0 bases, leaving 12 bases between the germline ends. The CDR3 loop is CSVLGGDSYNEQFF. The CDR3 region has the DNA TGCAGCGTACTTGGGGGAGACTCCTACAATGAGCAGTTCTTC.

The chain employs TRBV5-1 and TRBJ2-3; D ambiguous. V lost 3 bases and J lost 1, with 12 bases in between. The germline V gene has CDR1 SGHRS and CDR2 YFSETQ. This CDR3 has 15 amino acids. CDR3 protein: CASSSRLGGTDTQYF. The CDR3 coding sequence is TGCGCCAGCAGCTCTCGTCTGGGCGGCACAGATACGCAGTATTTT.

CDR3 in amino acids: CASSHAQNYGYTF. The CDR3 nucleotides are TGTGCCAGCAGTCACGCACAGAACTATGGCTACACCTTC. The chain uses TRBV6-5 and TRBJ1-2; D not certain. Germline V gives CDR1 MNHEY, CDR2 SVGAGI. CDR3 length: 13 amino acids. The V end was cut by 5 bases, the J end by 2 bases, with 9 bases between.

The table lists this clonotype with a few counts. The rearrangement uses TRBV28 and TRBJ2-7, with 7 bases fitting TRBD2. CDR1 and CDR2 (germline): MDHEN, SYDVKM. The CDR3 is made up of 16 amino acids. With 5 bases clipped from V and 3 bases from J, the junction kept 13 bases outside the gene matches. In DNA form, the CDR3 reads TGTGCCAGCAGTCCCCGCGGGGGACTTGAGAGCTACGAGCAGTACTTC. Translating it yields CASSPRGGLESYEQYF.

This chain uses TRBV5-1 with TRBJ2-2; TRBD2 might be the D (5 bases). The CDR3 runs to 15 residues. V lost 4 bases, J lost 6 bases, and 16 bases lay in between. Germline assignment: CDR1 SGHRS and CDR2 YFSETQ. CDR3 nucleotide sequence: TGCGCCAGCAGCGAGACCGGGATCCGATCCGGGGAGCTGTTTTTT. Protein sequence: CASSETGIRSGELFF.

The gene calls are TRBV5-1 and TRBJ2-7, with D perhaps TRBD2 (5 bases). V gave up 4 bases and J gave up 2 bases, with 13 bases separating them. Germline V gives CDR1 SGHRS, CDR2 YFSETQ. The CDR3 runs 14 residues. The CDR3 here is CASSLGLEPYEQYF. The CDR3 bases are TGCGCCAGCAGCCTAGGACTGGAGCCCTACGAGCAGTACTTC. Full variable domain (missing parts from reference TRBV5-1 and TRBJ2-7): KAGVTQTPRYLIKTRGQQVTLSCSPISGHRSVSWYQQTPGQGLQFLFEYFSETQRNKGNFPGRFSGRQFSNSRSEMNVSTLELGDSALYLCASSLGLEPYEQYFGPGTRLTVT.

This clonotype was detected many times. The gene calls are TRBV5-6 and TRBJ2-1, with TRBD1 identical over 10 bases. In germline, CDR1 is SGHDT, CDR2 YYEEEE. The CDR3 spans 15 residues. V was pared by 3 bases and J by 2 bases, with 2 bases of the junction left unmatched. Here the CDR3 reads CASSWGTGAYNEQFF. CDR3 nucleotides: TGTGCCAGCAGCTGGGGGACAGGGGCCTACAATGAGCAGTTCTTC. The full variable domain, in which reference TRBV5-6 and TRBJ2-1 provide the parts outside the CDR3, is DAGVTQSPTHLIKTRGQQVTLRCSPKSGHDTVSWYQQALGQGPQFIFQYYEEEERQRGNFPDRFSGHQFPNYSSELNVNALLLGDSALYLCASSWGTGAYNEQFFGPGTRLTVL.

The J gene is TRBJ2-5, the V gene TRBV7-9, with D perhaps matching TRBD2 (6 bases). Germline V gives CDR1 SEHNR, CDR2 FQNEAQ (reference sequence). V was trimmed by 1 base and J by 5 bases, leaving 11 bases between them. The CDR3 spans 14 residues. CDR3 protein: CASSLGLAIETQYF. CDR3 in DNA: TGTGCCAGCAGCTTAGGGCTAGCGATTGAGACCCAGTACTTC.

The V call is TRBV3-1, the J call TRBJ2-1; the match to TRBD2 covers 9 bases. The ends lost 4 bases at V and 5 bases at J; junction bases unmatched: 6. The CDR3 spans 15 residues. In germline, CDR1 is LGHDT, CDR2 YNNKEL (reference sequence). CDR3 coding DNA: TGTGCCAGCAGCCGAGCGGGAGGCCCCAACAATGAGCAGTTCTTC. This sequence encodes CASSRAGGPNNEQFF.

The chain couples TRBV7-2 to TRBJ2-7, with D perhaps matching TRBD1 or TRBD2 (5 bases each). V was cut by 2 bases and J by 4 bases, with 18 bases left in between. The CDR3 has 16 residues. Germline V gene lookup returns CDR1 SGHTA and CDR2 FQGNSA. This CDR3 reads CASSLSSQGATYEQYF. The CDR3 bases are TGTGCCAGCAGCTTATCCAGCCAGGGAGCGACGTACGAGCAGTACTTC.

The rearrangement uses TRBV7-2 and TRBJ2-7, with D possibly being TRBD2 (6 bases). Germline values: CDR1 SGHTA, CDR2 FQGNSA. Trimming removed 3 bases from V and 0 bases from J, with 12 bases in between. The CDR3 loop spans 15 amino acids. In nucleotides, the CDR3 is TGTGCCAGCAGCTTCGTGGCGGGAAGCTCCTACGAGCAGTACTTC. Amino acids: CASSFVAGSSYEQYF.

The sample holds a few counts of this clonotype. CDR3 nucleotide sequence: TGTGCCAGCAGCCTTAAAGGGGGGACAGGCCACCTTAGCTCCTACAATGAGCAGTTCTTC. Protein sequence: CASSLKGGTGHLSSYNEQFF. This chain joins TRBV27 and TRBJ2-1; 8 bases are shared with TRBD1. The CDR3 has 20 amino acids. V lost 6 bases and J lost 0; bases outside the gene matches: 19. Germline lookup yields CDR1 MNHEY and CDR2 SMNVEV (reference sequence).

The chain links TRBV20-1 to TRBJ2-1, with 10 bases that match TRBD2. Germline assignment: CDR1 DFQATT and CDR2 SNEGSKA (reference sequence). The V gene end was trimmed by 3 bases and the J gene end by 3 bases; junction bases not matched to a gene: 5. The CDR3 runs to 15 residues. DNA for the CDR3: TGCAGTGCTAGTCGCCTAGCGGGAGTCTACAATGAGCAGTTCTTC. It encodes CSASRLAGVYNEQFF.

This clonotype was recorded a few times. V and J are TRBV19 and TRBJ2-1; D perhaps matches TRBD1 (6 bases). V lost 7 bases and J lost 4, with 11 bases in between. There are 13 residues in the CDR3. Germline CDR1 reads LNHDA; CDR2 reads SQIVND (reference sequence). The CDR3 spells CASKPTGYNEQFF. Here the CDR3 DNA reads TGTGCCAGTAAACCGACAGGATACAATGAGCAGTTCTTC.

J is TRBJ2-1 and V is TRBV24-1; D call uncertain. Germline lookup yields CDR1 KGHDR and CDR2 SFDVKD. The CDR3 is made up of 14 amino acids. The V and J ends lost 4 bases and 4 bases respectively, with 10 bases between them. The chain's CDR3 is CATSEPEPYNEQFF. The CDR3 DNA is TGTGCCACCAGTGAACCCGAACCGTACAATGAGCAGTTCTTC.

The J gene is TRBJ2-7, the V gene TRBV7-8; 10 bases align to TRBD2. This CDR3 region has 14 residues. Germline V gene lookup returns CDR1 SGHVS and CDR2 FQNEAQ. The V gene end was trimmed by 2 bases and the J gene end by 5 bases; junction bases not matched to a gene: 3. The CDR3 sequence: CASSLRTSGHEQYF. In nucleotides, the CDR3 is TGTGCCAGCAGCTTACGGACTAGCGGACACGAGCAGTACTTC.